This TCR beta chain was identified in a study of cytomegalovirus exposure and HLA in healthy donors. Germline CDR1 MNHEY, CDR2 SMNVEV (reference sequence). The CDR3 length is 15 residues. Trimming cost V 6 bases and J 2 bases; bases outside gene matches: 8. Regarding this clone: Its antigen is as yet unknown.

Whole-study results and caveats: A later analysis appeared to link common viral pathogens to several of the most significant clusters. The authors enumerated 180 or so TCR beta chains as linked to cytomegalovirus.

The PCR employed 60 Vbeta primers together with 13 Jbeta primers. Sequenced by immunoSEQ multiplex PCR; TCRdb stores in-frame clones only, minus some. Among 150,000 to 200,000 clones listed, around 82% were seen once. The rearrangement links TRBV27 to TRBJ1-1, with 8 bases fitting TRBD1. The receptor was isolated from a man in his fifties or sixties in good health and CMV-seropositive. Sequencing was done on a sample of PBMCs. This CDR3 reads CASSSRGPINTEAFF. CDR3 bases: TGTGCCAGCAGCTCCAGGGGGCCTATCAACACTGAAGCTTTCTTT.